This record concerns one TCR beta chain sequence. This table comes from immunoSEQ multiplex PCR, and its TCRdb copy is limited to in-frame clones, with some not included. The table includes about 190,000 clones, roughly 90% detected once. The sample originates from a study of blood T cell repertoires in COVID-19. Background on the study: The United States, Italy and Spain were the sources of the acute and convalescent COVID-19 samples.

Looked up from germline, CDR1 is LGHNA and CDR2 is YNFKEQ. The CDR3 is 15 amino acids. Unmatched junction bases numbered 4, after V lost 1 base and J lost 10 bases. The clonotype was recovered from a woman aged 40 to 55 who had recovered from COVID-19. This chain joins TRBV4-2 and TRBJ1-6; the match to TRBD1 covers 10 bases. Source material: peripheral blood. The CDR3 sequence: CASSQARGQGSPLHF. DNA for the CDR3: TGTGCCAGCAGCCAAGCTAGGGGACAGGGGTCACCCCTCCACTTT.